One sample yielded the 30 T cell receptor beta chains listed below, sequenced in a study of cytomegalovirus exposure and HLA in healthy donors. The PCR used 60 Vbeta and 13 Jbeta primers. Generated by immunoSEQ multiplex PCR, the TCRdb table keeps only in-frame clones and is missing some. The sample contains 170,000 or so clones, around four fifths of which appear only once. The sequenced sample consisted of PBMCs. The receptors here all came from a woman in her twenties or thirties in good health and CMV-seronegative.

V gene TRBV7-6 combines with J gene TRBJ2-1; 12 nucleotides align to TRBD2. The V gene's germline CDR1 is SGHVS and CDR2 FNYEAQ. The length of the CDR3 is 15 residues. With 2 bases clipped from V and 9 bases from J, the junction kept 5 bases outside the gene matches. The CDR3 sequence is CASSLLAGGLSEQFF. As DNA, the CDR3 is TGTGCCAGCAGCTTACTAGCGGGGGGGCTAAGTGAGCAGTTCTTC.

J is TRBJ2-7 and V is TRBV19; 8 nucleotides line up with TRBD1. This CDR3 contains 15 residues. With V trimmed by 6 bases and J by 3 bases, 10 bases remained unmatched. Germline lookup yields CDR1 LNHDA and CDR2 SQIVND (reference sequence). The CDR3 sequence: CASSPPGQDIYEQYF. The DNA for the CDR3 is TGTGCCAGTAGCCCGCCGGGACAGGATATCTACGAGCAGTACTTC. Full variable domain (rest looked up from reference TRBV19 and TRBJ2-7): DGGITQSPKYLFRKEGQNVTLSCEQNLNHDAMYWYRQDPGQGLRLIYYSQIVNDFQKGDIAEGYSVSREKKESFPLTVTSAQKNPTAFYLCASSPPGQDIYEQYFGPGTRLTVT.

This clone was counted between two and nine times. The chain combines TRBV5-1 with TRBJ2-7; weak D call: TRBD2 (7 bases). Germline CDR1 SGHRS, CDR2 YFSETQ. Trimming stripped 3 bases from V and 5 bases from J, with 21 bases between. CDR3 length equals 16 residues. The CDR3 sequence is CASSSGRRLAGDEQYF. The CDR3 DNA sequence: TGCGCCAGCAGCTCCGGGAGGAGGCTAGCAGGGGACGAGCAGTACTTC.

The chain employs TRBV5-1 and TRBJ2-2; 9 bases align to TRBD1. CDR1 SGHRS and CDR2 YFSETQ come from the germline V gene. The CDR3 runs 15 residues. The trim removed 4 bases at V and 5 bases at J, leaving 6 bases unmatched. The DNA for the CDR3 is TGCGCCAGCAGCCCGGGACAGGGCACGACCGGGGAGCTGTTTTTT. Translation: CASSPGQGTTGELFF.

The J gene is TRBJ2-3, the V gene TRBV10-2, with 16 bases that match TRBD2. Germline V lookup: CDR1 WSHSY, CDR2 SAAADI. The CDR3 runs to 16 residues. V lost 10 bases to trimming and J lost 3 bases; unmatched junction nucleotides: 7. The CDR3 nucleotides read TGCGCCACCGGGACTAGCGGGGGGGCCGGGACAGATACGCAGTATTTT. This codes for CATGTSGGAGTDTQYF.

The chain has TRBV2 and TRBJ1-6; D remains unclear. The CDR3 consists of 16 residues. Trimming removed 2 bases at V and 0 bases at J, with 8 bases between. Germline V gene lookup returns CDR1 SNHLY and CDR2 FYNNEI. The CDR3 loop reads CASSERRPSYNSPLHF. CDR3 nucleotide sequence: TGTGCCAGCAGTGAAAGGAGACCCTCCTATAATTCACCCCTCCACTTT.

The chain recombines TRBV2 with TRBJ2-7; 11 bases match TRBD2. This CDR3 contains 19 residues. Germline CDR1 is SNHLY and CDR2 is FYNNEI. With 3 bases clipped from V and 4 bases from J, the junction kept 17 bases outside the gene matches. This chain's CDR3 is CASSEPQNPVAGGQYEQYF. In nucleotides, the CDR3 is TGTGCCAGCAGTGAGCCCCAGAACCCTGTAGCGGGGGGGCAATACGAGCAGTACTTC.

V and J are TRBV5-4 and TRBJ1-6; 7 bases match TRBD1. This CDR3 comprises 16 residues. Germline CDR1 and CDR2: SGHNT and YYREEE (reference sequence). After removal of 0 bases from V and 8 bases from J, the junction contained 8 bases not matched to a gene. CDR3 in amino acids: CASSLVKGARYSPLHF. The CDR3 DNA is TGTGCCAGCAGCTTGGTGAAGGGGGCCAGGTATTCACCCCTCCACTTT.

The chain couples TRBV30 to TRBJ2-1, with D maybe TRBD2 (5 bases). V lost 2 bases and J lost 2, with 7 bases in between. CDR3 size: 13 residues. Germline assignment: CDR1 GTSNPN and CDR2 SVGIG (reference sequence). CDR3 region: CAWSLAAYNEQFF. The CDR3 nucleotides read TGTGCCTGGAGTCTAGCTGCCTACAATGAGCAGTTCTTC.

The chain joins TRBV5-1 to TRBJ2-7, with D perhaps TRBD1 (7 bases). Germline V CDR1 and CDR2: SGHRS, YFSETQ. This CDR3 comprises 13 residues. The V and J ends lost 0 bases and 6 bases respectively, with 10 bases between them. The CDR3 region is CASSLVQGGEQYF. CDR3 nucleotides: TGCGCCAGCAGCTTGGTGCAGGGGGGCGAGCAGTACTTC.

The chain recombines TRBV6-1 with TRBJ2-3; 8 bases are a match to TRBD1. The CDR3 totals 15 residues. Germline V gene lookup returns CDR1 MNHNS and CDR2 SASEGT. Germline trimming cut 6 bases from V and 1 base from J; bases unmatched to any gene: 6. The CDR3 DNA reads TGTGCCAGCAGCACGCGGACAGGGCGCACAGATACGCAGTATTTT. Translating gives CASSTRTGRTDTQYF.

This chain joins TRBV11-1 and TRBJ1-3, with D possibly TRBD1 on 5 matching bases. From germline, CDR1 is SGHAT and CDR2 FQDESV (reference sequence). This CDR3 comprises 14 residues. Trimming shortened V by 5 bases and J by 0 bases, and 8 bases separated the two germline ends. The CDR3 DNA reads TGTGCCAGCAGCCGGGGACTCTCTGGAAACACCATATATTTT. Translated, it gives CASSRGLSGNTIYF.

The chain combines TRBV5-4 with TRBJ1-6; unclear D gene. The CDR3 is 13 amino acids. CDR1 and CDR2 from the germline V gene are SGHNT and YYREEE (reference sequence). Deletions cut 0 bases from V and 14 bases from J, with 12 bases between. This chain's CDR3 is CASSLDSVPTLHF. The CDR3 bases are TGTGCCAGCAGCTTGGATTCGGTCCCAACCCTCCACTTT.

This clone was counted at least ten times. The chain couples TRBV2 to TRBJ2-7, with D possibly TRBD1 on 6 matching bases. This CDR3 has 13 amino acids. Trimming left V 7 bases short and J 3 bases short, with 13 bases between. Per the germline V gene, CDR1 is SNHLY and CDR2 is FYNNEI. The CDR3: CASTGALVYEQYF. The CDR3 nucleotides are TGTGCCAGCACAGGGGCCCTAGTCTACGAGCAGTACTTC. Filled out from reference TRBV2 and TRBJ2-7, the complete variable domain reads EPEVTQTPSHQVTQMGQEVILRCVPISNHLYFYWYRQILGQKVEFLVSFYNNEISEKSEIFDDQFSVERPDGSNFTLKIRSTKLEDSAMYFCASTGALVYEQYFGPGTRLTVT.

This chain uses TRBV2 with TRBJ2-3, with D maybe TRBD1 (6 bases). CDR3 length: 15 residues. Germline V gene data show CDR1 as SNHLY and CDR2 as FYNNEI. V was pared by 4 bases and J by 4 bases, with 15 bases between. In DNA, the CDR3 is TGTGCCAGCAGTGTGTCACAGGGCGCTGCAGATACGCAGTATTTT. Its translation: CASSVSQGAADTQYF.

The chain employs TRBV18 and TRBJ1-3; possibly TRBD1 for D (5 bases). Germline V lookup: CDR1 KGHSH, CDR2 LQKENI. The CDR3 sequence is 17 residues long. V lost 3 bases and J lost 0, with 15 bases in between. CDR3 DNA: TGTGCCAGCTCACCGATTGACAGTTTCAGCTCTGGAAACACCATATATTTT. It yields the protein CASSPIDSFSSGNTIYF.

This clone was found a few times. Other nucleotide sequences from this sample produce the same CDR3. The rearrangement uses TRBV5-4 and TRBJ1-2, with 7 bases matching TRBD1. Germline CDR1 SGHNT, CDR2 YYREEE (reference sequence). This CDR3 has 15 amino acids. J lost 2 bases, V lost 0 bases, and 4 bases had no gene match. CDR3 in DNA: TGTGCCAGCAGCTTGGGCGGGACAGCCAACTATGGCTACACCTTC. It encodes CASSLGGTANYGYTF.

The chain joins TRBV5-4 to TRBJ1-2, with 8 bases matching TRBD1. The germline gives CDR1 SGHNT, CDR2 YYREEE (reference sequence). J lost 0 bases, V lost 2 bases, and 3 bases had no gene match. The CDR3 has 15 amino acids. CDR3 sequence reads: CASSFPTGANYGYTF. The CDR3 DNA sequence: TGTGCCAGCAGCTTCCCGACAGGGGCTAACTATGGCTACACCTTC.

Written as DNA, the CDR3 is TGTGCCAGCAGCCACCCAGGGGCCCCTGGAAACACCATATATTTT. Its translation is CASSHPGAPGNTIYF. The rearrangement joins TRBV2 to TRBJ1-3; maybe TRBD1 (6 bases). Per germline, CDR1 SNHLY and CDR2 FYNNEI. The V and J ends lost 6 bases and 2 bases respectively, with 14 bases between them. The CDR3 has 15 residues.

This rearrangement joins TRBV5-1 to TRBJ1-2; D is unresolved. V lost 6 bases to trimming and J lost 4 bases, with 16 bases between them. CDR3 length: 14 residues. The V gene's germline CDR1 is SGHRS and CDR2 YFSETQ. The CDR3 spells CASISAPGSYGYTF. Written as DNA, the CDR3 is TGCGCCAGCATTTCCGCCCCGGGGAGCTATGGCTACACCTTC.

V gene TRBV30 combines with J gene TRBJ2-1, with 9 bases that match TRBD1. The germline V gene encodes CDR1 GTSNPN and CDR2 SVGIG (reference sequence). Trimming at V came to 0 bases and at J to 5 bases, leaving 5 bases not matched to a gene. The CDR3 is made up of 15 amino acids. The CDR3 sequence: CAWSVWDRVDNEQFF. For the CDR3, the DNA is TGTGCCTGGAGTGTATGGGACAGGGTTGACAATGAGCAGTTCTTC.

This chain joins TRBV29-1 and TRBJ2-7; TRBD2 might be the D (5 bases). Deletions cut 4 bases from V and 4 bases from J, with 17 bases between. There are 14 residues in the CDR3. Germline V gene data show CDR1 as SQVTM and CDR2 as ANQGSEA. The CDR3 region has the DNA TGCAGCGTTGGAGGGTCGACTCCGGCGTACGAGCAGTACTTC. Translation gives CSVGGSTPAYEQYF.

This clone was detected once. The chain recombines TRBV5-4 with TRBJ1-2; D ambiguous. CDR3 length: 11 residues. Germline values: CDR1 SGHNT, CDR2 YYREEE (reference sequence). Trimming took 4 bases from V and 5 from J, leaving 6 bases between them. CDR3 sequence reads: CASSDFYGYTF. In DNA, the CDR3 is TGTGCCAGCAGCGACTTTTATGGCTACACCTTC.

The V and J genes are TRBV6-5 and TRBJ1-4; 9 positions agree with TRBD1. V lost 7 bases and J lost 5; bases outside the gene matches: 5. Germline V gene data show CDR1 as MNHEY and CDR2 as SVGAGI. CDR3 length: 14 residues. The CDR3 region has the DNA TGTGCCAGCACGGGGACAGGGAAGAATGAAAAACTGTTTTTT. It encodes CASTGTGKNEKLFF.

To note about this clone: One end of the junction fails to match germline, which may point to a read error. The gene calls are TRBV5-1 and TRBJ2-4; D gene ambiguous. CDR1 and CDR2 from the germline V gene are SGHRS and YFSETQ. CDR3 length: 14 residues. CDR3 in amino acids: CASSLGLSKNSQYF. The CDR3 DNA reads as TGCGCCAGCAGCTTGGGGTTGTCCAAAAACAGTCAGTACTTC.

The chain uses TRBV7-2 and TRBJ1-2; 8 positions match TRBD1. J lost 6 bases, V lost 5 bases, and 11 bases had no gene match. The CDR3 extends over 15 amino acids. Germline lookup yields CDR1 SGHTA and CDR2 FQGNSA. The CDR3 loop is CASSPTPPRGHGYTF. The DNA for the CDR3 is TGTGCCAGCAGCCCTACCCCACCCAGGGGGCATGGCTACACCTTC.

In this sample, this clone turned up a few times. The chain employs TRBV4-2 and TRBJ2-7, with 7 bases fitting TRBD1. Germline V CDR1 and CDR2: LGHNA, YNFKEQ. The CDR3 sequence is 16 residues long. Trimming cost V 4 bases and J 0 bases; bases outside gene matches: 9. CDR3 sequence reads: CASSPVGEGASYEQYF. CDR3 coding DNA: TGTGCCAGCAGCCCTGTGGGAGAGGGGGCCTCCTACGAGCAGTACTTC.

The chain combines TRBV7-9 with TRBJ2-7; D may be TRBD1 (6 bases). Trimming pared 1 base from V and 5 bases from J, leaving 12 bases between. Germline loops: CDR1 SEHNR, CDR2 FQNEAQ (reference sequence). The CDR3 loop spans 14 amino acids. The CDR3 sequence: CASSLETGGDEQYF. CDR3 bases: TGTGCCAGCAGCTTAGAGACAGGTGGCGACGAGCAGTACTTC.

There are a few counts of this clone. This sequence joins TRBV11-2 and TRBJ2-1; 7 bases are a match to TRBD1. The V gene end was trimmed by 6 bases and the J gene end by 0 bases; junction bases not matched to a gene: 8. The germline V gene encodes CDR1 SGHAT and CDR2 FQNNGV. This CDR3 has 16 residues. CDR3 residues: CASSLHRDSSYNEQFF. The CDR3 DNA follows: TGTGCCAGCAGTCTTCACCGGGACAGCTCCTACAATGAGCAGTTCTTC.

This chain uses TRBV5-1 with TRBJ2-2; 9 bases are shared with TRBD1. Trimming took 6 bases from V and 0 from J; bases not matched to a gene: 3. The length of the CDR3 is 15 residues. Germline V gene lookup returns CDR1 SGHRS and CDR2 YFSETQ. CDR3 coding DNA: TGCGCCAGCACAACAGGGGGCACGAACACCGGGGAGCTGTTTTTT. Amino acid sequence: CASTTGGTNTGELFF.